The text below deals with one T cell receptor beta chain. This entry belongs to a study of response to subunit inactivated influenza vaccine. TCRdb re-called the RT-PCR reads with MiXCR, one entry per CDR3 protein. Here the sample spans around 520,000 distinct CDR3 sequences, 10% to 15% being singletons. The TCR comes from a man between 45 and 60 years old who received an inactivated influenza vaccine. The specimen was PBMCs from blood, collected on the day of vaccination.

The CDR3 loop reads CSADHRTNEKLFF. CDR3 bases: TGCAGTGCTGACCACCGAACTAATGAAAAACTGTTTTTT. The V call is TRBV20-1, the J call TRBJ1-4; D is ambiguous. Germline CDR1 is DFQATT and CDR2 is SNEGSKA (reference sequence). Trimming removed 5 bases at V and 1 base at J, with 8 bases between. CDR3 length: 13 residues.